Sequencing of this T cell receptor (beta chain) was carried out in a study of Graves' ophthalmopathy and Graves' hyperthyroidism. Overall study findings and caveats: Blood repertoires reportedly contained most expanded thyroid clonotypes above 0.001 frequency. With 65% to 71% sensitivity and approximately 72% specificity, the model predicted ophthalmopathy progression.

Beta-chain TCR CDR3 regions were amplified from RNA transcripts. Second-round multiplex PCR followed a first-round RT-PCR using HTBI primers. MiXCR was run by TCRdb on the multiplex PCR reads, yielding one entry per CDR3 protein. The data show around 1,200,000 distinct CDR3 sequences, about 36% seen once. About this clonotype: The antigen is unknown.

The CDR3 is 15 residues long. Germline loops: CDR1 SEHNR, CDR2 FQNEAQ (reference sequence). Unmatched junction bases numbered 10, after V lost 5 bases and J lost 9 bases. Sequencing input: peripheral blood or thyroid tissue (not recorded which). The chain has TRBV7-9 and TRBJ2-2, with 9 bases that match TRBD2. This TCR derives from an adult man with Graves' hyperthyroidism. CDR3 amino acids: CASSPTSGPSRELFF. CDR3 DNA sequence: TGTGCCAGCAGCCCTACTAGCGGGCCTAGCCGGGAGCTGTTTTTT.